Listed below are T cell receptor beta chains from one sample, sequenced in a study of T cell responses to AZD1222 COVID-19 vaccine. The assay was immunoSEQ multiplex PCR, and TCRdb's table has in-frame clones only and misses some. The sample records 150,000 to 200,000 clones, 85% to 90% being singletons. The specimen was peripheral blood, collected 28 days after the second dose of the MenACWY control vaccine. These receptors all come from an adult who received the MenACWY meningococcal vaccine as a control. Both conserved end residues are part of each CDR3. The order of the fields is V gene, J gene, D gene, clone size, CDR3 protein, CDR3 DNA. D genes are given only for firm matches. Only part of the rows carry a size: once, few, many, or a class if the clone is expanded.

TRBV3-1/TRBV3-2,TRBJ2-6,-,-,CASSRELRTGANVLTF,TGTGCCAGCAGCCGCGAGCTTAGGACTGGGGCCAACGTCCTGACTTTC
TRBV5-6,TRBJ2-1,-,-,CASSLVVGSTTYNEQFF,TGTGCCAGCAGCCTTGTAGTAGGATCTACCACCTACAATGAGCAGTTCTTC
TRBV7-2,TRBJ2-7,-,-,CASSLSRGSSYEQYF,TGTGCCAGCAGCTTAAGCCGGGGAAGCTCCTACGAGCAGTACTTC
TRBV19,TRBJ1-4,TRBD1,-,CASSLRGNGKLFF,TGTGCCAGTAGTCTCAGGGGGAATGGAAAACTGTTTTTT
TRBV5-1,TRBJ1-1,-,-,CASSPRGGTEAFF,TGCGCCAGCAGCCCCAGGGGAGGCACTGAAGCTTTCTTT
TRBV28,TRBJ2-7,TRBD2,once,CASTLRASGIDEQYF,TGTGCCAGCACCCTCCGGGCTAGCGGGATCGACGAGCAGTACTTC
TRBV7-7,TRBJ2-2,-,-,CASSSLSETGELFF,TGTGCCAGCAGCTCTCTTAGCGAAACCGGGGAGCTGTTTTTT
TRBV7-2,TRBJ1-4,-,-,CASSSNGGGLREKLFF,TGTGCCAGCAGCTCAAATGGCGGGGGGCTCCGGGAAAAACTGTTTTTT
TRBV14,TRBJ1-1,-,-,CASSQSPNTEAFF,TGTGCCAGCAGCCAAAGTCCGAACACTGAAGCTTTCTTT
TRBV6-1,TRBJ1-2,-,-,CASSELLETRGGYTF,TGTGCCAGCAGTGAACTTCTCGAAACAAGGGGTGGCTACACCTTC
TRBV3-1/TRBV3-2,TRBJ2-1,TRBD2,-,CASSQVAQTSGKNEQFF,TGTGCCAGCAGCCAAGTTGCCCAGACTAGCGGGAAGAATGAGCAGTTCTTC
TRBV19,TRBJ1-5,-,-,CASSPAFNQPQHF,TGTGCCAGTAGTCCCGCCTTCAATCAGCCCCAGCATTTT
TRBV10-2,TRBJ2-7,TRBD1,-,CASRRGQGIYEQYF,TGCGCCAGCAGGAGGGGACAGGGCATCTACGAGCAGTACTTC
TRBV7-2,TRBJ2-3,TRBD1,-,CASSPRDRGLDTQYF,TGTGCCAGCAGCCCCCGGGACAGGGGGCTGGATACGCAGTATTTT
TRBV28,TRBJ1-4,TRBD1,once,CASSFGTGGEKLFF,TGTGCCAGCAGTTTCGGGACAGGAGGTGAAAAACTGTTTTTT
TRBV27,TRBJ2-1,-,-,CASSWGGAYLGVQFF,TGTGCCAGCAGTTGGGGCGGCGCCTACCTAGGGGTGCAGTTCTTC
TRBV6-5,TRBJ1-1,TRBD1,-,CASRLNRGSHTEAFF,TGTGCCAGCAGACTCAACAGGGGCTCCCACACTGAAGCTTTCTTT
TRBV7-2,TRBJ2-5,-,-,CASSLEASERTQYF,TGTGCCAGCAGCTTAGAAGCTAGCGAACGGACCCAGTACTTC
TRBV29-1,TRBJ2-5,-,-,CSVERNMYETQYF,TGCAGCGTTGAAAGGAACATGTATGAGACCCAGTACTTC
TRBV14,TRBJ2-1,-,-,CASSPHWNEQFF,TGTGCCAGCAGCCCACACTGGAATGAGCAGTTCTTC
TRBV6-5,TRBJ2-2,TRBD2,-,CASSPIGRAIGELFF,TGTGCCAGCAGTCCGATCGGGAGGGCCATCGGGGAGCTGTTTTTT
TRBV6-1,TRBJ1-4,-,once,CASSVSAGNNEKLFF,TGTGCCAGCAGTGTCTCAGCTGGGAATAATGAAAAACTGTTTTTT
TRBV6-6,TRBJ2-5,-,-,CASSLTDRETQYF,TGTGCCAGCAGTCTTACGGATCGGGAGACCCAGTACTTC
TRBV6-5,TRBJ1-3,-,-,CASSYQGSGNTIYF,TGTGCCAGCAGCTATCAGGGTTCTGGAAACACCATATATTTT
TRBV28,TRBJ1-1,-,-,CASRYRQSHTEAFF,TGTGCCAGCAGATATAGACAGTCGCACACTGAAGCTTTCTTT
TRBV6-5,TRBJ1-2,-,-,CASSYSSGASFGYTF,TGTGCCAGCAGTTACTCATCAGGGGCAAGCTTCGGATACACCTTC
TRBV7-2,TRBJ2-7,TRBD1,-,CASSWATGDYEQYF,TGTGCCAGCAGCTGGGCTACAGGGGATTACGAGCAGTACTTC
TRBV6-1,TRBJ2-7,-,-,CASSESGVGVYEQYF,TGTGCCAGCAGTGAAAGTGGAGTGGGAGTCTACGAACAGTACTTC
TRBV25-1,TRBJ2-3,TRBD2,-,CASSDWGGLSDTQYF,TGTGCCAGCAGTGACTGGGGAGGGTTGTCAGATACGCAGTATTTT
TRBV7-6,TRBJ1-2,-,-,CASSLGHPNPGGYTF,TGTGCCAGCAGCTTAGGTCACCCTAATCCGGGGGGCTACACCTTC
TRBV6-5,TRBJ1-2,TRBD1,-,CASSYQGADYGYTF,TGTGCCAGCAGTTACCAGGGGGCGGACTATGGCTACACCTTC
TRBV28,TRBJ2-3,-,-,CASSRNTPDTQYF,TGTGCCAGCAGCCGGAACACACCAGATACGCAGTATTTT
TRBV10-3,TRBJ2-6,TRBD1,-,CAISESGTGVPGANVLTF,TGTGCCATCAGTGAGTCGGGGACAGGGGTTCCTGGGGCCAACGTCCTGACTTTC
TRBV5-1,TRBJ1-5,-,few,CASAKAGDQPQHF,TGCGCCAGCGCGAAAGCGGGGGATCAGCCCCAGCATTTT
TRBV9,TRBJ2-2,-,-,CASSVVGIPNTGELFF,TGTGCCAGCAGCGTAGTGGGTATCCCCAACACCGGGGAGCTGTTTTTT
TRBV10-2,TRBJ2-5,-,-,CASKFSLGETQYF,TGCGCCAGCAAGTTTTCATTGGGAGAGACCCAGTACTTC
TRBV20-1,TRBJ2-2,-,-,CSARNTGELFF,TGCAGTGCTAGGAACACCGGGGAGCTGTTTTTT
TRBV6-2/TRBV6-3,TRBJ2-5,TRBD1,few,CASSTDRDQETQYF,TGTGCCAGCAGTACAGACAGGGACCAAGAGACCCAGTACTTC
TRBV9,TRBJ2-3,TRBD2,-,CASSVGGRDPDTQYF,TGTGCCAGCAGCGTAGGCGGGAGAGACCCAGATACGCAGTATTTT
TRBV7-9,TRBJ2-3,TRBD2,-,CASSPRLAGEADTQYF,TGTGCCAGCAGCCCCAGACTAGCGGGAGAAGCAGATACGCAGTATTTT
TRBV7-2,TRBJ2-2,-,-,CASSPSRSGFAGELFF,TGTGCCAGCAGCCCGTCCCGGTCCGGGTTCGCCGGGGAGCTGTTTTTT
TRBV7-9,TRBJ2-1,-,-,CASSLEKFAGSYNEQFF,TGTGCCAGCAGCTTAGAAAAATTTGCGGGTTCTTACAATGAGCAGTTCTTC
TRBV5-6,TRBJ2-7,TRBD2,-,CASSLAGTGGPSYEQYF,TGTGCCAGCAGCTTGGCCGGAACGGGAGGGCCCTCCTACGAGCAGTACTTC
TRBV28,TRBJ1-6,-,once,CASGSGAQGTRSPLHF,TGTGCCAGCGGGTCGGGGGCACAGGGAACAAGGTCACCCCTCCACTTT
TRBV7-9,TRBJ1-2,-,few,CASSLGQNKAGYTF,TGTGCCAGCAGCTTAGGACAGAACAAAGCTGGCTACACCTTC
TRBV2,TRBJ2-1,TRBD2,-,CASRPPIAGGLQFF,TGTGCCAGCAGACCTCCAATAGCGGGAGGGTTGCAGTTCTTC
TRBV2,TRBJ2-3,-,-,CASSGLEYRDLTDTQYF,TGTGCCAGCAGTGGGTTAGAATACCGGGACTTAACAGATACGCAGTATTTT
TRBV6-2/TRBV6-3,TRBJ1-5,-,-,CASSLTALNNQPQHF,TGTGCCAGCAGTTTAACGGCCCTAAACAATCAGCCCCAGCATTTT